One and the same sample provided the 13 T cell receptor beta chains below, sequenced in a study of T cell responses to AZD1222 COVID-19 vaccine (dated by TCRdb to about 2021). The time point label corresponds to: about 28 days (+/-7) after the second vaccine dose. Library preparation employed the immunoSEQ multiplex PCR assay. As stored in TCRdb, this immuneACCESS dataset retains in-frame rearrangements with V and J assigned. A fraction of the clones does not appear; measured against another copy, unresolved V genes explain less than half of the discrepancy, and the remainder lacks a known reason. The sample records some 150,000 clones, approximately 91% of which are singletons. Clones ranked in the top ten supply less than 2% of the sample. The material was peripheral blood, obtained 28 days after the second AZD1222 dose. These receptors were collected from an adult who received the AZD1222 COVID-19 vaccine.

V gene TRBV10-2 combines with J gene TRBJ1-1; D remains unclear. The CDR3 has 11 amino acids. V was trimmed by 4 bases and J by 7 bases, leaving 7 bases between them. CDR1 and CDR2 (germline): WSHSY, SAAADI. The CDR3 DNA reads TGCGCCAGCAGTGGTTCACGTGAAGCTTTCTTT. Translation: CASSGSREAFF.

The chain is built from TRBV5-8 and TRBJ1-1; D may be TRBD1 (6 bases). Per the germline V gene, CDR1 is SGHTS and CDR2 is YDEGEE. The germline V and J ends were trimmed by 2 bases and 4 bases, with 12 bases remaining between them. This CDR3 spans 14 amino acids. This chain's CDR3 is CASSFRGLGTEAFF. The CDR3 nucleotides are TGTGCCAGCAGCTTCAGGGGTTTAGGCACTGAAGCTTTCTTT.

The chain carries TRBV6-5 and TRBJ2-2; 7 positions match TRBD1. The trim removed 6 bases at V and 4 bases at J, leaving 2 bases unmatched. Germline CDR1 MNHEY, CDR2 SVGAGI. CDR3 size: 13 residues. The CDR3 DNA sequence: TGTGCCAGCAGGCGACAGGGCACCGGGGAGCTGTTTTTT. Translation gives CASRRQGTGELFF.

The chain employs TRBV18 and TRBJ1-4, with D possibly matching TRBD1 (6 bases). V gave up 8 bases and J gave up 7 bases, with 23 bases separating them. Germline V CDR1 and CDR2: KGHSH, LQKENI. This CDR3 is built from 16 residues. The CDR3 region has the DNA TGTGCCAGCGCTTTGGGGGCGATCGTCTCCCGTGAAAAACTGTTTTTT. Translation gives CASALGAIVSREKLFF.

This rearrangement joins TRBV6-5 to TRBJ1-2; maybe TRBD1 (5 bases). With 0 bases removed from V and 4 bases from J, the gap between germline ends came to 15 bases. Germline V CDR1 and CDR2: MNHEY, SVGAGI. This CDR3 is 16 amino acids long. The CDR3 DNA is TGTGCCAGCAGTTACTCTTTAGGGGAACGTGGCTATGGCTACACCTTC. Translating gives CASSYSLGERGYGYTF.

The genes are TRBV7-9 and TRBJ2-2; D unresolved. Germline CDR1 and CDR2: SEHNR and FQNEAQ (reference sequence). V lost 8 bases and J lost 5, with 9 bases in between. The CDR3 spans 12 residues. The CDR3 DNA reads as TGTGCCAGCTCGATTAAAACCGGGGAGCTGTTTTTT. Translation gives CASSIKTGELFF.

This chain uses TRBV5-8 with TRBJ1-4; 9 bases are shared with TRBD1. The ends lost 4 bases at V and 5 bases at J; junction bases unmatched: 3. Germline CDR1 reads SGHTS; CDR2 reads YDEGEE. The CDR3 loop spans 14 amino acids. In DNA form, the CDR3 reads TGTGCCAGCAGCCATGGGACAGGGAATGAAAAACTGTTTTTT. Translation: CASSHGTGNEKLFF.

The rearrangement uses TRBV5-1 and TRBJ2-2; 7 nucleotides agree with TRBD1. Trimming at V came to 3 bases and at J to 5 bases, leaving 1 base not matched to a gene. The germline gives CDR1 SGHRS, CDR2 YFSETQ. The CDR3 spans 13 residues. CDR3 loop: CASSWGQTGELFF. The CDR3 nucleotides read TGCGCCAGCAGCTGGGGACAGACCGGGGAGCTGTTTTTT.

This chain joins TRBV27 and TRBJ2-5; D may be TRBD2 (5 bases). CDR1 and CDR2 from the germline V gene are MNHEY and SMNVEV (reference sequence). The CDR3 contains 15 residues. Trimming removed 1 base at V and 4 bases at J, with 13 bases between. This CDR3 is CASSLYAGLRETQYF. Written as DNA, the CDR3 is TGTGCCAGCAGTTTATACGCCGGACTGAGAGAGACCCAGTACTTC.

J is TRBJ1-5 and V is TRBV24-1; D gene unclear. Trimming removed 7 bases at V and 4 bases at J, with 1 base between. The germline CDR1 and CDR2 sequences are KGHDR and SFDVKD. CDR3 length equals 10 residues. CDR3 protein: CATRNQPQHF. As DNA, the CDR3 is TGTGCCACCAGAAATCAGCCCCAGCATTTT.

The chain links TRBV5-6 to TRBJ1-3; D unclear. V was shortened by 1 base and J by 3 bases, with 2 bases between the two germline ends. CDR3 length equals 12 residues. Germline CDR1 SGHDT, CDR2 YYEEEE. CDR3 sequence (DNA): TGTGCCAGCAGCTTGTTTGGAAACACCATATATTTT. Its translation is CASSLFGNTIYF.

This clone came up a few times. CDR3 region: CSVLAGGRGDTQYF. DNA of the CDR3: TGCAGCGTATTGGCGGGAGGCCGAGGAGATACGCAGTATTTT. J is TRBJ2-3 and V is TRBV29-1, with 8 bases that match TRBD2. CDR1 and CDR2 (germline): SQVTM, ANQGSEA. V lost 6 bases to trimming and J lost 5 bases; unmatched junction nucleotides: 10. CDR3 length: 14 amino acids.

The V and J genes are TRBV2 and TRBJ2-4, with unresolved D. There are 16 residues in the CDR3. The V gene's germline CDR1 is SNHLY and CDR2 FYNNEI. The germline V and J ends were trimmed by 3 bases and 0 bases, with 12 bases remaining between them. CDR3 residues: CASSEMGSLAKNIQYF. The CDR3, as DNA: TGTGCCAGCAGTGAGATGGGCTCCTTAGCCAAAAACATTCAGTACTTC. The variable domain in full, with the rest retrieved from reference TRBV2 and TRBJ2-4, is EPEVTQTPSHQVTQMGQEVILRCVPISNHLYFYWYRQILGQKVEFLVSFYNNEISEKSEIFDDQFSVERPDGSNFTLKIRSTKLEDSAMYFCASSEMGSLAKNIQYFGAGTRLSVL.